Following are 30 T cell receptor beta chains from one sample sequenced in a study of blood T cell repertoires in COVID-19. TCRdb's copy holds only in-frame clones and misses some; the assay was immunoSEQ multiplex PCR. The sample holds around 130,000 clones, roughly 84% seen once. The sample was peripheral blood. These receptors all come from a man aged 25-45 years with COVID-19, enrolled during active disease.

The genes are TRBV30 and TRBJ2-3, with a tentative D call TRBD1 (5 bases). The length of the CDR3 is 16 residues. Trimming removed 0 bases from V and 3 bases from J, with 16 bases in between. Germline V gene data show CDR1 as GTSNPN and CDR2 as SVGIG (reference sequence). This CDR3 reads CAWSVDRTYFTDTQYF. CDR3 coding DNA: TGTGCCTGGAGTGTAGACAGAACGTATTTTACAGATACGCAGTATTTT.

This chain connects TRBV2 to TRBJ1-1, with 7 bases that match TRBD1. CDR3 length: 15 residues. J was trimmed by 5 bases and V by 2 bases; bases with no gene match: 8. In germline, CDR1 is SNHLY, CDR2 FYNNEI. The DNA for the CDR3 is TGTGCCAGCAGTGAACCCAACAGGGGTGGGACTGAAGCTTTCTTT. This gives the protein CASSEPNRGGTEAFF. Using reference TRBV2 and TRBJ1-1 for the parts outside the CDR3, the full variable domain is EPEVTQTPSHQVTQMGQEVILRCVPISNHLYFYWYRQILGQKVEFLVSFYNNEISEKSEIFDDQFSVERPDGSNFTLKIRSTKLEDSAMYFCASSEPNRGGTEAFFGQGTRLTVV.

The CDR3 DNA reads as TGTGCCAGCAGTGCAACCGGGAGGCGGACTGCAGATACGCAGTATTTT. Residues: CASSATGRRTADTQYF. The rearrangement joins TRBV6-2 or TRBV6-3 to TRBJ2-3, with 7 bases lining up with TRBD2. V lost 5 bases to trimming and J lost 4 bases; unmatched junction nucleotides: 12. This CDR3 has 16 amino acids. In germline, CDR1 is MNHEY, CDR2 SVGEGT.

The CDR3: CSASGTSGRSNEQFF. DNA of the CDR3: TGCAGTGCTAGTGGGACTAGCGGGAGGAGCAATGAGCAGTTCTTC. The chain carries TRBV20-1 and TRBJ2-1, with 15 nucleotides matching TRBD2. The CDR3 contains 15 residues. The ends lost 3 bases at V and 6 bases at J; junction bases unmatched: 3. Germline-derived CDR1 and CDR2 are DFQATT and SNEGSKA (reference sequence).

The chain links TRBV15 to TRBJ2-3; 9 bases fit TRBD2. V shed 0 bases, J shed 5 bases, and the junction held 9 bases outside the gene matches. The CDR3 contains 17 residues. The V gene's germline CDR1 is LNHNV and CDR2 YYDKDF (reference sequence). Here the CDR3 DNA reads TGTGCCACCAGCAGAGACCTTAGCGGGAGTGGGGAAGATACGCAGTATTTT. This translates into CATSRDLSGSGEDTQYF.

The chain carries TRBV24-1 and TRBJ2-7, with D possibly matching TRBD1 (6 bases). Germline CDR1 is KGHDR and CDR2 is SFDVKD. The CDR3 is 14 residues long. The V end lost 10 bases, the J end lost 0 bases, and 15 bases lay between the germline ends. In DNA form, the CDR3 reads TGTGCCACTGCCGGGACATGGGACTCCTACGAGCAGTACTTC. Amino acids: CATAGTWDSYEQYF.

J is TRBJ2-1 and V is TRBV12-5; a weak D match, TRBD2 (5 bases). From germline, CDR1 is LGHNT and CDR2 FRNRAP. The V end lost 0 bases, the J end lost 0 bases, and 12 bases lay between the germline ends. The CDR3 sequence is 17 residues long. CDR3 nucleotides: TGTGCTAGTGGTTTGGTACGAGCGGCTAACTCCTACAATGAGCAGTTCTTC. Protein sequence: CASGLVRAANSYNEQFF.

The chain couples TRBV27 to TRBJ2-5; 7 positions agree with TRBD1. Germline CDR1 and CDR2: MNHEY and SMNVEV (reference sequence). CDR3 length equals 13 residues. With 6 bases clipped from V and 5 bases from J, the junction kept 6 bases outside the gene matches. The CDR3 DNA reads TGTGCCAGCAGAAGACAGGGCCTGGAGACCCAGTACTTC. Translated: CASRRQGLETQYF.

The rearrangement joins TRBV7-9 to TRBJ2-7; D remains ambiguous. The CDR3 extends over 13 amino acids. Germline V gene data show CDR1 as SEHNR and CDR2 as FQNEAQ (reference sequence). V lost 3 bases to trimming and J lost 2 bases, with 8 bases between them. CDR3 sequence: CASSFNSPYEQYF. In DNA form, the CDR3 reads TGTGCCAGCAGCTTCAACAGCCCCTACGAGCAGTACTTC. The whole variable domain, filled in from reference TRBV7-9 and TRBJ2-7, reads DTGVSQNPRHKITKRGQNVTFRCDPISEHNRLYWYRQTLGQGPEFLTYFQNEAQLEKSRLLSDRFSAERPKGSFSTLEIQRTEQGDSAMYLCASSFNSPYEQYFGPGTRLTVT.

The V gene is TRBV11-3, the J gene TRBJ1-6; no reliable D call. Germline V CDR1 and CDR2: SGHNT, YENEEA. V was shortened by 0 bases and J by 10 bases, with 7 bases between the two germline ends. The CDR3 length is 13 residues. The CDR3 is CASSLDQKSPLHF. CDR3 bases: TGTGCCAGCAGCTTAGATCAGAAGTCACCCCTCCACTTT.

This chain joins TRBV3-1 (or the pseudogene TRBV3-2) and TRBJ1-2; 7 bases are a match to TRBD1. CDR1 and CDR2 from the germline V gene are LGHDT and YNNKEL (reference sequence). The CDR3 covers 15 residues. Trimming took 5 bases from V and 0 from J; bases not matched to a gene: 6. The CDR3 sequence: CASSYGQETNYGYTF. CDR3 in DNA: TGTGCCAGCAGCTACGGACAGGAGACTAACTATGGCTACACCTTC.

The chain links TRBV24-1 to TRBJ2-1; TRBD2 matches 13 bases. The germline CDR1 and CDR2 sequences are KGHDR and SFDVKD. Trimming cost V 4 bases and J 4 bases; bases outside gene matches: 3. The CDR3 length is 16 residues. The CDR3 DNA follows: TGTGCCACCAGTGACCCGGGACTAGCGGGATACAATGAGCAGTTCTTC. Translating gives CATSDPGLAGYNEQFF.

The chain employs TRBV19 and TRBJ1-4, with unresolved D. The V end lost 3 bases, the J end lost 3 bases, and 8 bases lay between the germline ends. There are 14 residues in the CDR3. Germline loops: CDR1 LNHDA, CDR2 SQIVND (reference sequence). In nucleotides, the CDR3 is TGTGCCAGTAGTATTCAGGTGTCTAATGAAAAACTGTTTTTT. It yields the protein CASSIQVSNEKLFF.

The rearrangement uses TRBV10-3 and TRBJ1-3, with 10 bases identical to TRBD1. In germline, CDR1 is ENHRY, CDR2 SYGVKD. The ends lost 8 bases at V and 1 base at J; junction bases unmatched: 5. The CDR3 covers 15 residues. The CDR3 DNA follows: TGTGCCATCGGCCGACAGGGGGCGTCTGGAAACACCATATATTTT. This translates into CAIGRQGASGNTIYF.

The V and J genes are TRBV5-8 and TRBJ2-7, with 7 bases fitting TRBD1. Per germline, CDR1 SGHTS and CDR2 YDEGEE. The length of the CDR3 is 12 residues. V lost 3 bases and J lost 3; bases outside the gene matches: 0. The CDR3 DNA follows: TGTGCCAGCAGCTGGACAGGCTACGAGCAGTACTTC. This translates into CASSWTGYEQYF.

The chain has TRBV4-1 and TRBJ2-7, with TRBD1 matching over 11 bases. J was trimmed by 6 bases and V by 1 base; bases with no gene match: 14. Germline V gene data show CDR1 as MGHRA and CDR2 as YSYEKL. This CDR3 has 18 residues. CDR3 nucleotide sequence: TGCGCCAGCAGCCAAGGAAAGATTGGGACAGGGGGTAAAGGCGAGCAGTACTTC. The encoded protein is CASSQGKIGTGGKGEQYF.

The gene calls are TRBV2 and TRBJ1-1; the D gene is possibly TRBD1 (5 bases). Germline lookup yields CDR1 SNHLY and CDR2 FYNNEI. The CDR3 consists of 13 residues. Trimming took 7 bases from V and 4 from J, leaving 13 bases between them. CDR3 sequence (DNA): TGTGCCAGCAAATATTCGGGGGGCACTGAAGCTTTCTTT. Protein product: CASKYSGGTEAFF.

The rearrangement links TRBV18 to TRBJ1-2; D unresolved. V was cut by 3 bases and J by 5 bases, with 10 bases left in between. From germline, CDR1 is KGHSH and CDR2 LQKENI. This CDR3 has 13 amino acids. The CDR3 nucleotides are TGTGCCAGCTCACCTCGGGGTACTTATGGCTACACCTTC. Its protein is CASSPRGTYGYTF.

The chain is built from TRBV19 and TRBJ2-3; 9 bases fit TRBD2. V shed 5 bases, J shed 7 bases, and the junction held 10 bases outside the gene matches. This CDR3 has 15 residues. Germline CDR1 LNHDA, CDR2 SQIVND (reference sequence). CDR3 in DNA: TGTGCCAGTAGTCTGGCTAGCGGGACGGGGAATACGCAGTATTTT. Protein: CASSLASGTGNTQYF.

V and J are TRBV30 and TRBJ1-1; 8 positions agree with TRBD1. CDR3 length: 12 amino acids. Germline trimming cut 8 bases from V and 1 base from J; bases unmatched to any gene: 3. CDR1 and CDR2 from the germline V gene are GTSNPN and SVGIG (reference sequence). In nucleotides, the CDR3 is TGTGCCGTGGACAGGGAGAACACTGAAGCTTTCTTT. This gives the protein CAVDRENTEAFF.

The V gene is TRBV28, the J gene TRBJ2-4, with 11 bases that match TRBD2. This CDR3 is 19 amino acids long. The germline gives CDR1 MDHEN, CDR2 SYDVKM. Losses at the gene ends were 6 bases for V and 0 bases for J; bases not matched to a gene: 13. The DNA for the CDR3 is TGTGCCAGCAGATCCTCCGGGACTAGCGGAGGGCTAGCCAAAAACATTCAGTACTTC. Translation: CASRSSGTSGGLAKNIQYF.

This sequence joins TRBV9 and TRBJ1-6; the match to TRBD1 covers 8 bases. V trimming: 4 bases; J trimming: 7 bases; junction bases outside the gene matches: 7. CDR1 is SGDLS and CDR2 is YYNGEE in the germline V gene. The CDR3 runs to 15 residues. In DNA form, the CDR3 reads TGTGCCAGCAGCCCACGACAGGGGTGGAATTCACCCCTCCACTTT. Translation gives CASSPRQGWNSPLHF.

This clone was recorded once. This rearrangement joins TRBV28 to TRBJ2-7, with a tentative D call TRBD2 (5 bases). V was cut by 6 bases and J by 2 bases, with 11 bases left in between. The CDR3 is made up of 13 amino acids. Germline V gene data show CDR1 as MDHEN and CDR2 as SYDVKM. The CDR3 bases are TGTGCCAGCAGGACGGACGGGACCTACGAGCAGTACTTC. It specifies CASRTDGTYEQYF.

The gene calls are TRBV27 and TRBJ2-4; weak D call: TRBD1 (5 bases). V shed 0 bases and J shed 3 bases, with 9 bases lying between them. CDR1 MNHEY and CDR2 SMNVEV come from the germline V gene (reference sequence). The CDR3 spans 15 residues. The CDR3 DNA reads TGTGCCAGCAGTTTATCGGGGCAGGTCAAAAACATTCAGTACTTC. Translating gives CASSLSGQVKNIQYF.

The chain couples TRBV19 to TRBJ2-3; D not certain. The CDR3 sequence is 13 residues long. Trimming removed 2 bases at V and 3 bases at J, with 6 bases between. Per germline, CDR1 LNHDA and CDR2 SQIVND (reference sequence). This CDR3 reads CASSIPATDTQYF. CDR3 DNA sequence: TGTGCCAGTAGTATACCAGCGACAGATACGCAGTATTTT.

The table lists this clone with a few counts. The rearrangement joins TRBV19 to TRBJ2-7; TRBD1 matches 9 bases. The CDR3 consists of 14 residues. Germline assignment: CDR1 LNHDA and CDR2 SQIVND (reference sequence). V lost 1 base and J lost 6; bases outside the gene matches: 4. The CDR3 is CASSIVQGASEQYF. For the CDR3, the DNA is TGTGCCAGTAGTATAGTACAGGGGGCTTCCGAGCAGTACTTC.

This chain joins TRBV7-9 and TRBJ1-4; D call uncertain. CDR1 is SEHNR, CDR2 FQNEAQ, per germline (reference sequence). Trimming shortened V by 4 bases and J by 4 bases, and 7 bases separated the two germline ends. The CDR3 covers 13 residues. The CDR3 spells CASSSPSNEKLFF. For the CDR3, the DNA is TGTGCCAGCAGCTCGCCGAGTAATGAAAAACTGTTTTTT.

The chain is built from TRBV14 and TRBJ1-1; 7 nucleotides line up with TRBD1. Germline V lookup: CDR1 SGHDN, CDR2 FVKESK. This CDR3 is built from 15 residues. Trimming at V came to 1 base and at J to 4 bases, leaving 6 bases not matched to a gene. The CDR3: CASSQGKGGPTEAFF. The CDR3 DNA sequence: TGTGCCAGCAGCCAAGGTAAAGGGGGCCCCACTGAAGCTTTCTTT.

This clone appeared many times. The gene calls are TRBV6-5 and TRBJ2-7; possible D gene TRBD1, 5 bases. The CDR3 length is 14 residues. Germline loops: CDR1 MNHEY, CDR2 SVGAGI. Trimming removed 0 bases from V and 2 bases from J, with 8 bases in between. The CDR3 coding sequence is TGTGCCAGCAGTTACTCGTGGGGCCCCTACGAGCAGTACTTC. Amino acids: CASSYSWGPYEQYF.

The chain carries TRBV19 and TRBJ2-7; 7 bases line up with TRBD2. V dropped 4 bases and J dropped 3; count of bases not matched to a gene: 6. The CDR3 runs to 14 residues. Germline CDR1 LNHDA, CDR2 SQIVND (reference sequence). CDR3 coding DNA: TGTGCCAGTAGTACCGGGCGGGAGAGCTACGAGCAGTACTTC. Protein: CASSTGRESYEQYF. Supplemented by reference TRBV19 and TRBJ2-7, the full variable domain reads DGGITQSPKYLFRKEGQNVTLSCEQNLNHDAMYWYRQDPGQGLRLIYYSQIVNDFQKGDIAEGYSVSREKKESFPLTVTSAQKNPTAFYLCASSTGRESYEQYFGPGTRLTVT.